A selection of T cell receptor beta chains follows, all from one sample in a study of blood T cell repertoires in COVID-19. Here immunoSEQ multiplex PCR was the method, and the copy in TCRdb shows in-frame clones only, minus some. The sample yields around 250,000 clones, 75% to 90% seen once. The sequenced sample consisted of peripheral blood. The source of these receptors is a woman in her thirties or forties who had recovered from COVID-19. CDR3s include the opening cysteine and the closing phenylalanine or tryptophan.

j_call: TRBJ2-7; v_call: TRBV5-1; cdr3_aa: CASSLDRGAGEQYF
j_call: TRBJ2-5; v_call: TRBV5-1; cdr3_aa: CASSLAVQGARETQYF
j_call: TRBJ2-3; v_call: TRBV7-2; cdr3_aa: CASRGTSGYTDTQYF
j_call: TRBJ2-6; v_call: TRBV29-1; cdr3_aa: CSVGQGGSGANVLTF
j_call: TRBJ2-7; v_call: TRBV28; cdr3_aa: CASSTPGTSYEQYF
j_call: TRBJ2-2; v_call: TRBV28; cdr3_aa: CASRGTGNTGELFF
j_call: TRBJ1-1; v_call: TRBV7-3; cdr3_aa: CASSPDRDTEAFF
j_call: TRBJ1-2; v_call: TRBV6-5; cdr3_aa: CASRIDRAHGYTF
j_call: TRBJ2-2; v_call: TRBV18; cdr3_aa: CASSPFIGERLNTGELFF
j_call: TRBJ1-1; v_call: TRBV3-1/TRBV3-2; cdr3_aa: CASSQSGRYTEAFF
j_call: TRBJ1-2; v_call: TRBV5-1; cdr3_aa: CASSATTAYGYTF
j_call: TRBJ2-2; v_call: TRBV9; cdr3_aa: CASSAKTGVNTGELFF
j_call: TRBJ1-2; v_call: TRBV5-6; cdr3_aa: CASSLPPGGYTF
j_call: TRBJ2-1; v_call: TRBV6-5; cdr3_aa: CASSYPSGDTYNEQFF
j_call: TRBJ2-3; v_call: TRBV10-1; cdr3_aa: CASSAVATLAGGTDTQYF
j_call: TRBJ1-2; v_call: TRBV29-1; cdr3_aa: CSVGGQIYGYTF
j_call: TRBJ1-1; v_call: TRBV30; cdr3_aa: CAWSVLGLGTEAFF
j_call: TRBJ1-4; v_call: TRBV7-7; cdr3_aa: CASSAGQGNEKLFF
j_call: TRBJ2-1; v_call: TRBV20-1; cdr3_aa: CSASSLGVANEQFF
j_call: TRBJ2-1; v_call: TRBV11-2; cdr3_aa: CASSTDRGGNEQFF
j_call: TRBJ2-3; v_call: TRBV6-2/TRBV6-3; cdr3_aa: CASSLATDTQYF